This T cell receptor (beta chain) came from a study of blood T cell repertoires in COVID-19. Study information: Both acute and convalescent COVID-19 samples were obtained from the United States, Italy and Spain. In each case, the material was cDNA or gDNA derived from T cells, B-cell-depleted T cells, or PBMCs.

Profiled with immunoSEQ multiplex PCR; TCRdb holds only in-frame clones, not every one. This sample has 24,000 or so clones, with around 86% found just once. The germline V gene encodes CDR1 PRHDT and CDR2 FYEKMQ (reference sequence). The CDR3 totals 15 residues. The receptor comes from a human donor in a cohort sampled during active COVID-19. The donor label of this sample is uncertain. The rearrangement uses TRBV13 and TRBJ2-5; tentative D call: TRBD1 (8 bases). The DNA end is more similar to TRBJ2-7, so the J call may be wrong. Source material: peripheral blood. The CDR3 loop reads CASSSQGGWSYEQYF. In DNA, the CDR3 is TGTGCCAGCAGCTCACAGGGGGGGTGGTCCTACGAGCAGTACTTC.